The T cell receptor beta chain under discussion was sequenced for a study of cytomegalovirus exposure and HLA in healthy donors. Study background: From donors who were HLA-typed, an early data release held 65 million to 85 million unique TCRs. The study's findings and limits: The authors later found most CMV-associated TCR beta chains appeared HLA-restricted.

A remark on this clone: Its antigen is unidentified.

Germline V CDR1 and CDR2: SGDLS, YYNGEE. V lost 3 bases, J lost 5 bases, and 4 bases stayed unmatched. The CDR3 has 14 residues. Primers included in the PCR were 60 Vbeta and 13 Jbeta primers. Profiled with immunoSEQ multiplex PCR; TCRdb holds only in-frame clones, not every one. In all, the sample yields some 130,000 clones. The rearrangement joins TRBV9 to TRBJ2-3; 9 bases line up with TRBD2. The sample comprised PBMCs. The TCR originated in a man between 18 and 29 years old in good health and CMV-seronegative. The CDR3, as DNA: TGTGCCAGCAGCGCGGGACTAGCATTAGATACGCAGTATTTT. Its translation is CASSAGLALDTQYF.